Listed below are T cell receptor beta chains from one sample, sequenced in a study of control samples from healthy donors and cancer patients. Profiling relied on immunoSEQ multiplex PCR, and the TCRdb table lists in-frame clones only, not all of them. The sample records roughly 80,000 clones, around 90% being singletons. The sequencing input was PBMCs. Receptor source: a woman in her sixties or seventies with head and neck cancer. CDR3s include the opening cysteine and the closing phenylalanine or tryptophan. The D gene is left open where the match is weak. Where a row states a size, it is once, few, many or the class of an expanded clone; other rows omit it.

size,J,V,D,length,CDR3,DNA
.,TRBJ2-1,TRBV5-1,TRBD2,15,CASSLVTSGDDEQFF,TGCGCCAGCAGCTTGGTTACTAGCGGAGATGATGAGCAGTTCTTC
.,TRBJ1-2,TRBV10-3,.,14,CAISESEEVYGYTF,TGTGCCATCAGTGAGAGTGAGGAGGTCTATGGCTACACCTTC
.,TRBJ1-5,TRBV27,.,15,CASRPGGAVRQPQHF,TGTGCCAGCCGACCCGGGGGAGCAGTGCGTCAGCCCCAGCATTTT
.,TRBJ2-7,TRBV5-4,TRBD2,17,CASSHGGVAGGGYEQYF,TGTGCCAGCAGCCATGGGGGTGTAGCGGGAGGTGGCTACGAGCAGTACTTC
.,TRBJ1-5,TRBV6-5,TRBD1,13,CASIGTGDQPQHF,TGTGCCAGTATCGGGACAGGGGATCAGCCCCAGCATTTT
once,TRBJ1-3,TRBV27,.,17,CASSRLGGDGSGNTIYF,TGTGCCAGCAGCCGTCTGGGGGGAGATGGGTCTGGAAACACCATATATTTT
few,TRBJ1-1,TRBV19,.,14,CASSAYAGGWEAFF,TGTGCCAGTAGTGCCTATGCGGGGGGCTGGGAAGCTTTCTTT
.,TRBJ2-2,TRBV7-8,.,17,CASSGPRYRDYTGELFF,TGTGCCAGCAGCGGGCCTCGTTATAGAGATTACACCGGGGAGCTGTTTTTT
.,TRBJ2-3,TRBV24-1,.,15,CATSDPRTGTDTQYF,TGTGCCACCAGTGACCCCAGGACAGGCACAGATACGCAGTATTTT
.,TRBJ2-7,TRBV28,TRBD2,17,CASSSPTSGSFLYEQYF,TGTGCCAGCAGTTCCCCGACTAGCGGGAGCTTCCTCTACGAGCAGTACTTC
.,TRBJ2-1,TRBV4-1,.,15,CASSQEGVSYNEQFF,TGCGCCAGCAGCCAAGAGGGGGTTTCCTACAATGAGCAGTTCTTC
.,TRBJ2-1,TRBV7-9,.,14,CASRGGGPYNEQFF,TGTGCCAGCCGGGGTGGGGGGCCCTACAATGAGCAGTTCTTC
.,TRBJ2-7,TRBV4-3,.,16,CASSQNRASISYEQYF,TGCGCCAGCAGCCAGAATCGGGCCAGTATTTCATACGAGCAGTACTTC
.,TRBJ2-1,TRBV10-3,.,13,CASQFSSYNEQFF,TGTGCCAGCCAATTTTCCTCCTACAATGAGCAGTTCTTC
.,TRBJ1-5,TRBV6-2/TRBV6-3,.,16,CASSYGVRRSNQPQHF,TGTGCCAGCAGTTACGGGGTAAGACGGAGCAATCAGCCCCAGCATTTT
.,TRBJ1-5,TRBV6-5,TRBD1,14,CASRDTGQNQPQHF,TGTGCCAGCAGAGATACGGGACAGAATCAGCCCCAGCATTTT
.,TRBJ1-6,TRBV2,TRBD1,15,CASSEGGQYNSPLHF,TGTGCCAGCAGTGAAGGGGGACAGTATAATTCACCCCTCCACTTT
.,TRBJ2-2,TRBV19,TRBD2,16,CASGGLAGDWTGELFF,TGTGCCAGTGGCGGACTAGCGGGAGATTGGACCGGGGAGCTGTTTTTT
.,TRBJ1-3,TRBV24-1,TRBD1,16,CATGGGQSFSGNTIYF,TGTGCCACTGGGGGGGGACAGTCCTTTTCTGGAAACACCATATATTTT
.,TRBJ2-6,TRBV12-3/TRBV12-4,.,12,CVVGAGANVLTF,TGTGTGGTTGGGGCCGGGGCCAACGTCCTGACTTTC
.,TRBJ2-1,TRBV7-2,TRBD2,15,CASSLAGGVSNEQFF,TGTGCCAGCAGCTTAGCGGGAGGGGTAAGCAATGAGCAGTTCTTC
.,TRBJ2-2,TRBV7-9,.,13,CASSSKNTGELFF,TGTGCCAGCAGCTCAAAGAACACCGGGGAGCTGTTTTTT
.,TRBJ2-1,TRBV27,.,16,CASSEIPGRKDNEQFF,TGTGCCAGCAGCGAGATTCCGGGACGGAAAGACAATGAGCAGTTCTTC
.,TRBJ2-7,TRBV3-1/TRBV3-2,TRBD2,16,CASSHLGGRAEYEQYF,TGTGCCAGCAGCCATCTTGGCGGGAGGGCCGAATACGAGCAGTACTTC
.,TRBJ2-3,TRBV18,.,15,CASSPFQGHTDTQYF,TGTGCCAGCTCACCCTTCCAGGGACACACAGATACGCAGTATTTT
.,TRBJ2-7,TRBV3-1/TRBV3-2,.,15,CASSPPFSASYEQYF,TGTGCCAGCAGCCCTCCGTTTAGCGCGTCCTACGAGCAGTACTTC
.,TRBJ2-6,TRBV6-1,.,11,CASSELLVLTF,TGTGCCAGCAGTGAATTACTCGTCCTGACTTTC
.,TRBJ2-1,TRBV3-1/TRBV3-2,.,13,CASRQSSYNEQFF,TGTGCCAGCAGACAATCATCGTACAATGAGCAGTTCTTC
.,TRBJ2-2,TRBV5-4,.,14,CASSLVGVTGELFF,TGTGCCAGCAGCTTGGTCGGGGTTACCGGGGAGCTGTTTTTT
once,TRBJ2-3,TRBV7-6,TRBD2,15,CASSLSGGRTDTQYF,TGTGCCAGCAGCTTATCCGGCGGGAGAACAGATACGCAGTATTTT
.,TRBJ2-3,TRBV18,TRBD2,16,CASSLKPGLAGDTQYF,TGTGCCAGCTCACTCAAACCGGGACTAGCGGGAGATACGCAGTATTTT
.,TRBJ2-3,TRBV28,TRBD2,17,CASSLRLAATSTDTQYF,TGTGCCAGCAGTCTCAGACTAGCAGCTACTAGCACAGATACGCAGTATTTT
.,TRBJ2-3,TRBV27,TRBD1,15,CASSLRGQSTDTQYF,TGTGCCAGCAGTTTGAGGGGGCAGAGTACAGATACGCAGTATTTT
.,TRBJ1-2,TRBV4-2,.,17,CASSQDGRAAEYYGYTF,TGTGCCAGCAGCCAAGATGGGAGGGCGGCCGAGTACTATGGCTACACCTTC
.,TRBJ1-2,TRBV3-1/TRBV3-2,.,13,CASSHDANYGYTF,TGTGCCAGCAGCCATGATGCTAACTATGGCTACACCTTC
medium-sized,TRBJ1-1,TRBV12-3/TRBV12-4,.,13,CASSSAMNTEAFF,TGTGCCAGCAGTTCTGCGATGAACACTGAAGCTTTCTTT
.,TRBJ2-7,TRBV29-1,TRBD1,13,CSGTTGGSYEQYF,TGCAGCGGCACGACAGGGGGGTCCTACGAGCAGTACTTC
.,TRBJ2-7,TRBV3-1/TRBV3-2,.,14,CASSQVTGVREQYF,TGTGCCAGCAGCCAAGTGACGGGAGTGAGGGAGCAGTACTTC
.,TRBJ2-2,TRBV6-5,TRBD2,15,CASRGTSGLAGELFF,TGTGCCAGCAGAGGGACTAGCGGTTTGGCCGGGGAGCTGTTTTTT
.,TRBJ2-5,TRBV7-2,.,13,CASSFTGLETQYF,TGTGCCAGCAGCTTTACAGGGTTGGAGACCCAGTACTTC
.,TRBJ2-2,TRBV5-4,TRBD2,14,CASSLVAGTGELFF,TGTGCCAGCAGCTTGGTAGCGGGCACCGGGGAGCTGTTTTTT
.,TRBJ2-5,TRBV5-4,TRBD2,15,CASSAQLAGQETQYF,TGTGCCAGCAGCGCTCAACTAGCGGGCCAAGAGACCCAGTACTTC